This T cell receptor beta chain was found in a study of long-term antiretroviral therapy in people with HIV (dated by TCRdb to between 2021 and 2022). In terms of the full investigation: The earliest samples were collected approximately a decade before the 2015 WHO recommendation for immediate ART, a period when ART was typically delayed until CD4 counts fell. Test extractions of a monoclonal T-cell line alongside some 36 polyclonal samples showed no cross-contamination during QIAcube processing. About 35% of the 30 participants with HIV were female. A total of about 190 cryopreserved PBMC samples were contributed to the cohort by 30 adults with confirmed HIV infection, with samples collected serially over a mean of roughly six years (range 1-12). A retrospective serial study tested whether ART initiation and durable HIV suppression were associated with changes in peripheral blood TRB repertoire composition and diversity.

To be included, a participant needed at least one PBMC sample from before ART initiation plus at least two post-ART samples. All participants with HIV were treated in the United States of America. Before DNA extraction, cryopreserved samples of about 0.9-11 million PBMC were thawed and washed. At the time of the earliest PBMC sample for each participant with HIV, ages ranged from roughly 23 to 55 years. Each participant contributed PBMC samples from 1-4 timepoints before ART initiation and 2-8 timepoints after ART initiation, with a median of 7 samples. Serial HIV viral load, CD4+ T-cell count, ART history and demographic data were obtained for every participant. Genomic DNA was extracted from unsorted PBMC with a Qiagen kit on a QIAcube, with processing performed in batches of 12 samples. What the authors observed across the whole study: Compared with controls, HIV repertoires had narrower CDR3 length ranges, and the network structure pointed to an antigen-experienced repertoire that shifted only slightly toward naive after ART. A significant increase in TRB diversity was found to be associated with ART initiation, although TRB diversity was observed to remain significantly below that of transplant donor controls even after long-term ART. Inferences about post-ART repertoire changes are limited because no data were available on ART adherence, viral resistance or therapy changes. Because PBMC availability was limited, only the TCR beta chain was sequenced, with no alpha chain pairing. Because pre-ART samples had limited cell numbers, unsorted PBMC were profiled rather than sorted CD4+ and CD8+ T cells. Expanded TRB clones identified before ART initiation dominated the repertoire across all time points, though the dominance fluctuated and decreased in many PLHIV after ART. The samples span the years 2004 to 2017, and the ART regimens used may be less effective than current regimens.

As concerns this clone: What antigen it recognizes has not been identified. The input lacks base qualities; no much larger clone sits a single base away.

The CDR3 numbers 14 residues from cysteine through phenylalanine. The read is trimmed to its CDR3 DNA, 42 bases read in frame from base 1. CDR1 is given as SGHRS and CDR2 as YFSETQ, both from the germline V gene. Trimming takes 0 bases from V and 6 bases from J, and the germline ends sit 9 bases apart. The immunoSEQ hsTCRB v3.0 assay was used at survey level resolution for TRB variable region sequencing. The targeted TRB sequencing depth was about 40,000-50,000 T-cell genomes per sample. TRB libraries were pooled and sequenced on an Illumina MiSeq using a v3 150-cycle kit. As for the authors' bioinformatics: Analysis of repertoires was carried out in R inside a reproducible Nextflow workflow spanning QC, data transformation and analysis. LymphoSeq2, an R package for AIRR-Seq data exploration, was used to implement custom analyses. Several samples that produced fewer than 5000 total TRB sequences were removed, so under 200 HIV repertoires were analyzed. Of the 188 retained HIV repertoires, about 61 were collected before and more than 120 after ART initiation. Each repertoire was downsampled to 5000 TRB nucleotide sequences, and summary statistics were averaged across 100 downsampling iterations. The analysis kept only TRB sequences whose CDR3 regions were at least seven amino acids long. Diversity was assessed using a clonality score derived from Shannon entropy and using the Gini coefficient. Repertoire networks linked the top 5000 CDR3 amino acid sequences whenever two sequences differed by an edit distance of one. Antigen specificity groups and MHC restriction were predicted for TRB CDR3 amino acid sequences with GLIPH2. To flag known associations with CMV, EBV, HIV or tissue antigens, CDR3 amino acid sequences were compared against VDJdb and McPAS-TCR. Pre-ART, post-ART and control groups were compared with Wilcoxon signed-rank tests and Holm-Bonferroni correction. The table comes from immuneACCESS by way of TCRdb, which keeps in-frame sequences with V and J called. Part of the clones is missing from these tables; in studies checked, under half for an unresolved V gene and the rest for unknown reasons. V and J calls and clone size are those listed in that table; D and trimming were worked out from the DNA. This sample holds about 18,000 clones; around 91% were observed only once. The ten largest account for around a tenth of the sample.

The source was unsorted PBMCs, collected 3 years after starting antiretroviral therapy. This receptor was obtained from a man in his fifties with HIV. The chain is assembled from TRBV5-1 and TRBJ2-2; the D region is possibly TRBD1 or TRBD2, each matching across 6 bases. The CDR3 loop reads CASSLAGEAGELFF. The sequenced DNA is TGCGCCAGCAGCTTGGCAGGGGAGGCCGGGGAGCTGTTTTTT.